Below, 27 T cell receptor beta chains from the same sample are listed, as sequenced in a study of CD8+ T cells in alopecia areata. As the sequencing template, cDNA was produced by extracting RNA and reverse transcribing it. TCRdb's copy holds only in-frame clones and misses some; the assay was immunoSEQ multiplex PCR. Of about 150,000 clones in the sample, about 53% were seen once. The sample here was CD8+ T cells sorted from blood, taken at week 0. The receptors originated from a human donor with alopecia areata.

The count of this clone is one. The chain carries TRBV7-9 and TRBJ2-7; D assignment may be TRBD1 or TRBD2 (5 bases each). Trimming removed 5 bases at V and 0 bases at J, with 11 bases between. The V gene's germline CDR1 is SEHNR and CDR2 FQNEAQ (reference sequence). This CDR3 has 14 amino acids. The CDR3 loop is CASSPGTDSYEQYF. The DNA of the CDR3 is TGTGCCAGCAGCCCCGGGACGGACTCCTACGAGCAGTACTTC.

The chain employs TRBV11-2 and TRBJ2-3; D gene ambiguous. The CDR3 runs to 15 residues. Germline V gives CDR1 SGHAT, CDR2 FQNNGV. Between the trimmed V and J ends, which lost 0 bases and 3 bases, there was a span of 10 bases. The CDR3 DNA is TGTGCCAGCAGCTTAGAACACGGCAGGACAGATACGCAGTATTTT. It specifies CASSLEHGRTDTQYF.

The chain couples TRBV6-5 to TRBJ1-6; TRBD1 is a possible D gene (5 bases). The CDR3 consists of 15 residues. Germline CDR1 MNHEY, CDR2 SVGAGI. V shed 4 bases and J shed 4 bases, with 11 bases lying between them. The CDR3 spells CASSLVTEYNSPLHF. DNA for the CDR3: TGTGCCAGCAGTTTAGTGACAGAGTATAATTCACCCCTCCACTTT.

The gene calls are TRBV4-1 and TRBJ1-1, with a tentative D call TRBD1 (5 bases). Germline V gene data show CDR1 as MGHRA and CDR2 as YSYEKL. The V end was cut by 0 bases, the J end by 0 bases, with 11 bases between. This CDR3 region has 16 residues. CDR3 loop: CASSQEPGRMNTEAFF. Here the CDR3 DNA reads TGCGCCAGCAGCCAAGAGCCGGGACGAATGAACACTGAAGCTTTCTTT.

The V gene is TRBV27, the J gene TRBJ2-2, with D perhaps TRBD2 (6 bases). With 3 bases removed from V and 2 bases from J, the gap between germline ends came to 16 bases. CDR3 length: 17 amino acids. Germline V gives CDR1 MNHEY, CDR2 SMNVEV (reference sequence). The CDR3 sequence is CASSLSSGGLNTGELFF. CDR3 sequence (DNA): TGTGCCAGCAGTTTGAGTAGCGGCGGACTTAACACCGGGGAGCTGTTTTTT.

This clone showed up just a few times. V gene TRBV7-2 combines with J gene TRBJ2-7; D not certain. The V end was cut by 3 bases, the J end by 5 bases, with 5 bases between. CDR1 and CDR2 from the germline V gene are SGHTA and FQGNSA. The CDR3 contains 11 residues. This CDR3 is CASSLSHEQYF. The CDR3 nucleotides read TGTGCCAGCAGCTTGAGCCACGAGCAGTACTTC.

The rearrangement joins TRBV2 to TRBJ2-7; a weak D match, TRBD2 (6 bases). V was cut by 8 bases and J by 0 bases, with 17 bases left in between. The germline V gene has CDR1 SNHLY and CDR2 FYNNEI. The CDR3 extends over 15 amino acids. The CDR3 is CASQTSEGGSYEQYF. The CDR3 nucleotides read TGTGCCAGCCAGACGTCGGAGGGAGGCTCCTACGAGCAGTACTTC.

The chain employs TRBV14 and TRBJ1-2; D is ambiguous. Germline V gene lookup returns CDR1 SGHDN and CDR2 FVKESK. This CDR3 has 15 amino acids. The V end was cut by 1 base, the J end by 3 bases, with 12 bases between. In DNA, the CDR3 is TGTGCCAGCAGCCAAGTTGGGCGGCAGGACTATGGCTACACCTTC. It specifies CASSQVGRQDYGYTF.

The chain recombines TRBV4-3 with TRBJ2-7, with D unresolved. Germline V gene sequence: CDR1 LGHNA, CDR2 YSLEER. The CDR3 is 13 residues long. V lost 2 bases and J lost 3, with 8 bases in between. CDR3: CASSQRANYEQYF. The CDR3 nucleotides read TGCGCCAGCAGCCAACGGGCGAACTACGAGCAGTACTTC.

This chain connects TRBV9 to TRBJ2-3; 7 bases line up with TRBD2. Trimming cost V 0 bases and J 0 bases; bases outside gene matches: 4. This CDR3 spans 16 amino acids. CDR1 and CDR2 (germline): SGDLS, YYNGEE. The CDR3 sequence: CASSVVAGVSTDTQYF. The CDR3 DNA reads as TGTGCCAGCAGCGTAGTGGCGGGGGTGAGCACAGATACGCAGTATTTT. Drawing the rest from reference TRBV9 and TRBJ2-3, the complete variable domain is DSGVTQTPKHLITATGQRVTLRCSPRSGDLSVYWYQQSLDQGLQFLIQYYNGEERAKGNILERFSAQQFPDLHSELNLSSLELGDSALYFCASSVVAGVSTDTQYFGPGTRLTVL.

The chain has TRBV29-1 and TRBJ1-2; no firm D call. Trimming stripped 2 bases from V and 4 bases from J, with 11 bases between. Germline CDR1 reads SQVTM; CDR2 reads ANQGSEA. The length of the CDR3 is 13 residues. The CDR3: CSVELEGFYGYTF. In nucleotides, the CDR3 is TGCAGCGTTGAACTGGAGGGCTTCTATGGCTACACCTTC.

The chain joins TRBV14 to TRBJ1-1, with unresolved D. This CDR3 is 14 amino acids long. V dropped 5 bases and J dropped 4 bases, with 14 bases sitting between them. Germline values: CDR1 SGHDN, CDR2 FVKESK. CDR3 sequence reads: CASSTRVGVTEAFF. For the CDR3, the DNA is TGTGCCAGCAGCACCCGGGTCGGGGTCACTGAAGCTTTCTTT.

The V and J genes are TRBV30 and TRBJ2-1, with TRBD1 identical over 7 bases. J was trimmed by 5 bases and V by 6 bases; bases with no gene match: 4. The CDR3 runs 12 residues. Per germline, CDR1 GTSNPN and CDR2 SVGIG (reference sequence). The CDR3 region is CACTTGHNEQFF. In DNA, the CDR3 is TGTGCCTGTACGACAGGGCACAATGAGCAGTTCTTC. Filled out from reference TRBV30 and TRBJ2-1, the complete variable domain reads SQTIHQWPATLVQPVGSPLSLECTVEGTSNPNLYWYRQAAGRGLQLLFYSVGIGQISSEVPQNLSASRPQDRQFILSSKKLLLSDSGFYLCACTTGHNEQFFGPGTRLTVL.

The chain uses TRBV14 and TRBJ2-6; D is perhaps TRBD1 (5 bases). The CDR3 runs to 17 residues. Between the trimmed V and J ends, which lost 4 bases and 4 bases, there was a span of 17 bases. Germline CDR1 SGHDN, CDR2 FVKESK. CDR3 protein: CASSPLDPGSGANVLTF. DNA of the CDR3: TGTGCCAGCAGCCCCTTAGACCCAGGGTCCGGGGCCAACGTCCTGACTTTC.

The chain carries TRBV25-1 and TRBJ2-3, with TRBD1 as a possible D gene (6 bases). In germline, CDR1 is MGHDK, CDR2 SYGVNS. This CDR3 contains 14 residues. V dropped 6 bases and J dropped 3 bases, with 13 bases sitting between them. The CDR3 DNA reads as TGTGCCAGCAGGACAGGAGGCCGAACAGATACGCAGTATTTT. This translates into CASRTGGRTDTQYF. The variable domain in full, with the rest retrieved from reference TRBV25-1 and TRBJ2-3, is EADIYQTPRYLVIGTGKKITLECSQTMGHDKMYWYQQDPGMELHLIHYSYGVNSTEKGDLSSESTVSRIRTEHFPLTLESARPSHTSQYLCASRTGGRTDTQYFGPGTRLTVL.

The chain links TRBV5-6 to TRBJ1-2; no reliable D call. CDR1 is SGHDT, CDR2 YYEEEE, per germline. Trimming took off 4 bases at V and 3 bases at J, with 10 bases between the two ends. This CDR3 has 13 residues. CDR3 nucleotide sequence: TGTGCCAGCAGCCGGCTAGACTACTATGGCTACACCTTC. Protein product: CASSRLDYYGYTF.

CDR3 bases: TGTGCCAGCAGCCTTTCGGACCACCGACCCTACGAGCAGTACTTC. Translating gives CASSLSDHRPYEQYF. This chain connects TRBV14 to TRBJ2-7; D is unresolved. This CDR3 has 15 amino acids. Trimming cost V 4 bases and J 2 bases, with 15 bases left between them. Germline CDR1 reads SGHDN; CDR2 reads FVKESK.

The chain uses TRBV27 and TRBJ2-1, with D maybe TRBD2 (5 bases). CDR3 length: 12 residues. The germline CDR1 and CDR2 sequences are MNHEY and SMNVEV (reference sequence). V dropped 6 bases and J dropped 8 bases, with 11 bases sitting between them. CDR3 loop: CASSPSRDEQFF. DNA for the CDR3: TGTGCCAGCAGCCCCTCGAGGGATGAGCAGTTCTTC.

The rearrangement links TRBV29-1 to TRBJ2-1; 8 bases align to TRBD1. CDR3 length: 14 residues. J lost 1 base, V lost 5 bases, and 4 bases had no gene match. Germline V CDR1 and CDR2: SQVTM, ANQGSEA. Here the CDR3 DNA reads TGCAGCGTTCGGACAGGGTCTTCCTACAATGAGCAGTTCTTC. This translates into CSVRTGSSYNEQFF.

The chain uses TRBV11-1 and TRBJ1-5; 10 nucleotides align to TRBD1. This CDR3 has 15 residues. V shed 8 bases and J 6 bases; nucleotides not matched to a gene: 10. The germline V gene has CDR1 SGHAT and CDR2 FQDESV (reference sequence). CDR3 sequence reads: CASPRSTGGCQPQHF. The CDR3 DNA reads as TGTGCCAGCCCTAGGTCGACAGGGGGCTGTCAGCCCCAGCATTTT.

This clone was counted between two and nine times. V usage is TRBV29-1 and J usage is TRBJ2-1; D not certain. V was clipped by 0 bases and J by 8 bases, with 8 bases between them. The CDR3 runs to 12 residues. Germline V gene data show CDR1 as SQVTM and CDR2 as ANQGSEA. The CDR3 DNA reads as TGCAGCGTTGAAGAGAACGTCGATGAGCAGTTCTTC. Translated: CSVEENVDEQFF.

J is TRBJ1-1 and V is TRBV9, with 7 bases aligning to TRBD1. The V segment lost 3 bases and the J segment 1 base; nucleotides outside the gene matches: 6. In germline, CDR1 is SGDLS, CDR2 YYNGEE. This CDR3 is 15 amino acids long. This CDR3 is CASSALTGPNTEAFF. The CDR3 bases are TGTGCCAGCAGCGCCCTGACAGGGCCGAACACTGAAGCTTTCTTT. The variable domain in full, with the rest retrieved from reference TRBV9 and TRBJ1-1, is DSGVTQTPKHLITATGQRVTLRCSPRSGDLSVYWYQQSLDQGLQFLIQYYNGEERAKGNILERFSAQQFPDLHSELNLSSLELGDSALYFCASSALTGPNTEAFFGQGTRLTVV.

The genes are TRBV4-3 and TRBJ2-7, with D perhaps TRBD2 (6 bases). This CDR3 contains 15 residues. Germline assignment: CDR1 LGHNA and CDR2 YSLEER. Trimming cost V 1 base and J 2 bases, with 12 bases left between them. The CDR3, as DNA: TGCGCCAGCAGCCAAGCCTGGGGGGAGCCCTACGAGCAGTACTTC. Protein: CASSQAWGEPYEQYF.

The gene calls are TRBV13 and TRBJ2-3; tentatively, D is TRBD2 (5 bases). CDR3 size: 13 residues. Trimming pared 2 bases from V and 6 bases from J, leaving 9 bases between. CDR1 is PRHDT, CDR2 FYEKMQ, per germline (reference sequence). This CDR3 is CASSLRRADTQYF. DNA of the CDR3: TGTGCCAGCAGCTTAAGGCGGGCGGATACGCAGTATTTT.

The chain has TRBV29-1 and TRBJ1-2, with D tentatively TRBD1 (5 bases). The CDR3 is 12 residues long. Germline loops: CDR1 SQVTM, CDR2 ANQGSEA. The germline V and J ends were trimmed by 6 bases and 6 bases, with 14 bases remaining between them. CDR3 nucleotide sequence: TGCAGCGTCGCGCCAGGGAGGGATGGCTACACCTTC. Protein sequence: CSVAPGRDGYTF.

The chain uses TRBV4-1 and TRBJ1-1, with TRBD1 identical over 8 bases. J was trimmed by 4 bases and V by 3 bases; bases with no gene match: 10. Germline V gene data show CDR1 as MGHRA and CDR2 as YSYEKL. The CDR3 loop spans 16 amino acids. CDR3 sequence: CASSQDNLQGGTEAFF. Written as DNA, the CDR3 is TGCGCCAGCAGCCAGGACAATTTACAGGGGGGCACTGAAGCTTTCTTT.

The chain couples TRBV13 to TRBJ2-2; no firm D call. Per germline, CDR1 PRHDT and CDR2 FYEKMQ (reference sequence). The CDR3 spans 16 residues. The ends were cut back, 1 base at V and 2 bases at J, with 11 bases in the middle. The CDR3 coding sequence is TGTGCCAGCAGCTTAGTTGACGGAGCTAACACCGGGGAGCTGTTTTTT. Its protein product is CASSLVDGANTGELFF.